The clone carrying this T cell receptor beta chain was seen at least ten times. Its target is unknown. This sample is drawn from a study of T cells after yellow fever vaccination. Study-level results: Booster samples showed a return of most primary-vaccination clones (almost 97% CD4, about 85% CD8). Weaker in magnitude, the secondary response showed a faster peak on day 5 versus 15.

Synthesis of TCR cDNA relied on 5'RACE template switching, which attached a universal primer site and UMIs. TCRdb reprocessed the 5' RACE reads with MiXCR, giving one entry per CDR3 protein. The table shows 200,000 to 300,000 distinct CDR3 sequences, with approximately 3.5% occurring only once. This CDR3 region has 17 residues. CDR1 SGHRS and CDR2 YFSETQ come from the germline V gene. V was clipped by 7 bases and J by 4 bases, with 24 bases between them. This receptor was obtained from a young man who received the YFV17D yellow fever vaccine. Here the sequenced sample was PBMCs, taken 15 days after the yellow fever booster vaccination. V and J are TRBV5-1 and TRBJ2-1, with D possibly being TRBD1 (5 bases). The CDR3 sequence is CASSLGQGSSSYNEQFF. As DNA, the CDR3 is TGCGCCAGCTCCTTGGGCCAGGGTTCGAGTTCGTACAATGAGCAGTTCTTC.